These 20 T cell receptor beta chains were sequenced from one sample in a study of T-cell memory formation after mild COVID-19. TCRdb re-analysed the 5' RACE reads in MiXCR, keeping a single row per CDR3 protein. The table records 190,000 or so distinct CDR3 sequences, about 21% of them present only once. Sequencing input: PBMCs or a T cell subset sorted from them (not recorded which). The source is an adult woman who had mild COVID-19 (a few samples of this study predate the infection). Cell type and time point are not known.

The CDR3 bases are TGCGCCAGCAGCGGCGGACTAGCGGGAGGGTCTCCAGATACGCAGTATTTT. This gives the protein CASSGGLAGGSPDTQYF. The chain couples TRBV4-3 to TRBJ2-3, with TRBD2 matching over 15 bases. The V segment lost 5 bases and the J segment 4 bases; nucleotides outside the gene matches: 7. In germline, CDR1 is LGHNA, CDR2 YSLEER. This CDR3 spans 17 amino acids.

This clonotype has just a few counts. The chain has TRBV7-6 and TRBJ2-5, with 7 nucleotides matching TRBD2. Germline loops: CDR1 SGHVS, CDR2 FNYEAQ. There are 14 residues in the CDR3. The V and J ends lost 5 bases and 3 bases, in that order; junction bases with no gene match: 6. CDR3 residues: CASSLHRGEETQYF. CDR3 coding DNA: TGTGCCAGCAGCCTACACCGGGGGGAAGAGACCCAGTACTTC.

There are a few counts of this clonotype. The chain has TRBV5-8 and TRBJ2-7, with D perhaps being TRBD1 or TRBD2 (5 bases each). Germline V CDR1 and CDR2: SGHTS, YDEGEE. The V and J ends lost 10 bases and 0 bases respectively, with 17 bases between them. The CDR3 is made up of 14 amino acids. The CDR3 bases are TGTGCCGTCTGCGAGGGACCCGGCTCCTACGAGCAGTACTTC. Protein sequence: CAVCEGPGSYEQYF.

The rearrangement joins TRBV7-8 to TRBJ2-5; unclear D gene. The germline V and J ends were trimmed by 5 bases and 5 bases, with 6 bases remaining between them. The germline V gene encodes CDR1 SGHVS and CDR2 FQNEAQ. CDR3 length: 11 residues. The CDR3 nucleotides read TGTGCCAGCAGCCCCCGGGAGACCCAGTACTTC. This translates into CASSPRETQYF.

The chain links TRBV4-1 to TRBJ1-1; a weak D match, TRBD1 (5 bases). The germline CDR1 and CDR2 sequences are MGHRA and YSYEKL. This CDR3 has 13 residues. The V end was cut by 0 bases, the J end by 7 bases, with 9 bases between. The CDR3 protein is CASSQDIGDEAFF. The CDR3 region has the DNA TGCGCCAGCAGCCAAGATATAGGGGATGAAGCTTTCTTT.

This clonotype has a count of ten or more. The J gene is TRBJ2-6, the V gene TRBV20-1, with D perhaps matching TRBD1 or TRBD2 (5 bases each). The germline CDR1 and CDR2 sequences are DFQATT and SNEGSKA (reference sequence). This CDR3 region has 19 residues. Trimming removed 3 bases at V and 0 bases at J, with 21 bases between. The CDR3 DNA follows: TGCAGTGCTAGTCGGGAAGTGATGGGGGAACACTCTGGGGCCAACGTCCTGACTTTC. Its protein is CSASREVMGEHSGANVLTF.

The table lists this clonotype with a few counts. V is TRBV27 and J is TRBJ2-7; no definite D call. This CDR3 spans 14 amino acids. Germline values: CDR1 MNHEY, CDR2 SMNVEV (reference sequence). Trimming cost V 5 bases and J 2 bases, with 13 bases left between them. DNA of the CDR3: TGTGCCAGCAGTCCGCTCACCCGGGCCTACGAGCAGTACTTC. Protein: CASSPLTRAYEQYF.

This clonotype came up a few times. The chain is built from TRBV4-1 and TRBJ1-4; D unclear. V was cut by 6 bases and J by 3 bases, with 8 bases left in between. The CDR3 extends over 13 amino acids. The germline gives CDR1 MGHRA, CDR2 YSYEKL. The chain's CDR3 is CASSDRANEKLFF. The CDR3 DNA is TGCGCCAGCAGTGATAGGGCTAATGAAAAACTGTTTTTT.

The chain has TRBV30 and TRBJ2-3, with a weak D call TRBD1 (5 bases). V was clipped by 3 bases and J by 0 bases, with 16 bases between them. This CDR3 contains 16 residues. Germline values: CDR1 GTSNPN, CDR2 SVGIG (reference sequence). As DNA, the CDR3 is TGTGCCTGGAGAGGGGAAACGCAAACCAGCACAGATACGCAGTATTTT. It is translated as CAWRGETQTSTDTQYF.

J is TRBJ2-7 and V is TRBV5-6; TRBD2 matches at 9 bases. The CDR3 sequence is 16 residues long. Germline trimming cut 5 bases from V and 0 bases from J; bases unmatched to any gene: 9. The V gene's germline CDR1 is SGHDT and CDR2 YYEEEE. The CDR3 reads CASSSLAGVFSYEQYF. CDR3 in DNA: TGTGCCAGCAGTTCCTTAGCGGGAGTCTTCTCCTACGAGCAGTACTTC.

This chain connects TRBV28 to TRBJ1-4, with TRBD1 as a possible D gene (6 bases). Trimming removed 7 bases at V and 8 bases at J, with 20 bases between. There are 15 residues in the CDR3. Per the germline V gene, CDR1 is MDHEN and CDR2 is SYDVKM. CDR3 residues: CASTPETGRGEKLFF. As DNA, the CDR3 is TGTGCCAGCACCCCGGAGACAGGACGGGGCGAAAAACTGTTTTTT.

This CDR3 reads CASSLGPPNEKLFF. The DNA for the CDR3 is TGTGCCAGCAGTTTAGGGCCGCCTAATGAAAAACTGTTTTTT. The chain combines TRBV12-3 or TRBV12-4 with TRBJ1-4; D gene uncertain. There are 14 residues in the CDR3. Trimming removed 1 base from V and 3 bases from J, with 6 bases in between.

The DNA for the CDR3 is TGCGCCAGCAGCCTGTGGACAGGGAAAAGCTATGGCTACACCTTC. Translating gives CASSLWTGKSYGYTF. The J gene is TRBJ1-2, the V gene TRBV5-1; 8 positions agree with TRBD1. This CDR3 comprises 15 residues. V was clipped by 4 bases and J by 4 bases; unmatched bases: 9. Germline CDR1 reads SGHRS; CDR2 reads YFSETQ.

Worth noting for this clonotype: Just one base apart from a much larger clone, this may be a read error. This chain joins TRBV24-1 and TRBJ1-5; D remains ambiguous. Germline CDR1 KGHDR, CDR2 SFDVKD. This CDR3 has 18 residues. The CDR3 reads CAASDSQDVWALNQPQHF. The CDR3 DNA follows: TGTGCCGCCAGTGATTCCCAGGACGTATGGGCCCTCAATCAGCCCCAGCATTTT.

The CDR3 bases are TGCAGTGCTGGTAGGGAGCGGGAGGGAACCTACGAGCAGTACTTC. Amino acid sequence: CSAGREREGTYEQYF. The chain couples TRBV20-1 to TRBJ2-7; 10 bases match TRBD2. The trim removed 5 bases at V and 2 bases at J, leaving 9 bases unmatched. This CDR3 has 15 amino acids. Germline V lookup: CDR1 DFQATT, CDR2 SNEGSKA (reference sequence).

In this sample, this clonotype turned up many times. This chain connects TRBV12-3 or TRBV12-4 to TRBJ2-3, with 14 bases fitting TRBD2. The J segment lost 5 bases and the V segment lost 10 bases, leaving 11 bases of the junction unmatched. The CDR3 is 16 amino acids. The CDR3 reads CATQTSGGARLDTQYF. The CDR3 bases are TGTGCCACCCAGACTAGCGGGGGGGCACGACTAGATACGCAGTATTTT.

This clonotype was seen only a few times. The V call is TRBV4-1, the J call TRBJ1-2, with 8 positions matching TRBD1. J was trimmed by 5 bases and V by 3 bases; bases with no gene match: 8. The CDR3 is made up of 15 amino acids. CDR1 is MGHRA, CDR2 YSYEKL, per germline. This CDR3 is CASSHSRTGSYGYTF. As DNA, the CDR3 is TGCGCCAGCAGCCATTCCCGGACAGGGTCATATGGCTACACCTTC.

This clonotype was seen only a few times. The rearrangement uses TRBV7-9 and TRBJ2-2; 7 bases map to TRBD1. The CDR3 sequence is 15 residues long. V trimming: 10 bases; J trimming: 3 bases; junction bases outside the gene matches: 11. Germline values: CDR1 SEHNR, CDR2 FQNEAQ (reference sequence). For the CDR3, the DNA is TGTGCCACAGCTGAATGGACAGGAGACACCGGGGAGCTGTTTTTT. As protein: CATAEWTGDTGELFF. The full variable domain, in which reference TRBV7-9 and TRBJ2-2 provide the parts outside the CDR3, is DTGVSQNPRHKITKRGQNVTFRCDPISEHNRLYWYRQTLGQGPEFLTYFQNEAQLEKSRLLSDRFSAERPKGSFSTLEIQRTEQGDSAMYLCATAEWTGDTGELFFGEGSRLTVL.

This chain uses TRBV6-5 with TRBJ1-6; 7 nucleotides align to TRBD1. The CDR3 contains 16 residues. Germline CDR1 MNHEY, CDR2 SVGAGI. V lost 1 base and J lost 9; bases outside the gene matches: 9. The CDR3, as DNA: TGTGCCAGCAGTTACTTTAGCCAGGGGGTGGCTTCACCCCTCCACTTT. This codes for CASSYFSQGVASPLHF.

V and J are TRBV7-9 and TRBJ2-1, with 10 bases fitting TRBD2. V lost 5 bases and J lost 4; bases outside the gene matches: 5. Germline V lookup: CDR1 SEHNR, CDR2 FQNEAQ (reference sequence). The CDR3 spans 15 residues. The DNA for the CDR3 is TGTGCCAGCAGCACGCTAGCGGGGGCTTACAATGAGCAGTTCTTC. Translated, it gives CASSTLAGAYNEQFF.